This T cell receptor (beta chain) stems from a study of blood T cell repertoires in COVID-19. Overall study: Collection of acute and convalescent COVID-19 samples took place in the United States, Italy and Spain. The cDNA or gDNA used as material had been derived from T cells, B-cell-depleted T cells, or PBMCs.

As handled by the study authors: Nucleated cell number was recorded as an estimate derived from reference gene primer amplification. Measured with immunoSEQ multiplex PCR; TCRdb has only the in-frame clones, and not every one. V and J calls and clone size follow that table, whereas D and trimming were derived from the DNA. The sample holds just over 300,000 clones; 87% are singletons and the top ten take 2% to 3%. This sequence was found in a man younger than 30 with active or convalescent COVID-19. Sequencing was done on a sample of peripheral blood.

CDR3 sequence: CSVEGGSGTEAFF. The CDR3 region has the DNA TGCAGCGTTGAGGGAGGTTCGGGAACTGAAGCTTTCTTT. The chain couples TRBV29-1 to TRBJ1-1, with D unresolved. Between the trimmed V and J ends, which lost 3 bases and 5 bases, there was a span of 13 bases. Germline V CDR1 and CDR2: SQVTM, ANQGSEA. The CDR3 length is 13 residues.